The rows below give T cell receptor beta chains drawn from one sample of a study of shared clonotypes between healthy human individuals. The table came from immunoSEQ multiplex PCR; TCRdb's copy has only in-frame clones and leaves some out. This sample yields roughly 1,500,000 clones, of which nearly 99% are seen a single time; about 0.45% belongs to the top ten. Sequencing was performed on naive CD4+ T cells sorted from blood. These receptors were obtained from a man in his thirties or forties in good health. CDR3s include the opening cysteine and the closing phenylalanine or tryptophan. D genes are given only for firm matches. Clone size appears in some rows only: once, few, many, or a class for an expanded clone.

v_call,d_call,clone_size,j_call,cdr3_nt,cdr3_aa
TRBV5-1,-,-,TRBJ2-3,TGCGCCAGCAGTTCACAGGGAGATACGCAGTATTTT,CASSSQGDTQYF
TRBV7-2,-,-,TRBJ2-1,TGTGCCACCCGAGCGGGTGGGGGATGGACCAATGAGCAGTTCTTC,CATRAGGGWTNEQFF
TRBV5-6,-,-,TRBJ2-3,TGTGCCAGCAGCTTTACAGGGTATGACACAGATACGCAGTATTTT,CASSFTGYDTDTQYF
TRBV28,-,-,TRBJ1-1,TGTGCCAGCACGCTTGGGGCCATGAACACTGAAGCTTTCTTT,CASTLGAMNTEAFF
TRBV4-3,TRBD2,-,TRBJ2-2,TGCGCCAGCAGCCGAACGGAACTAGCGGGAGCCGGGGAGCTGTTTTTT,CASSRTELAGAGELFF
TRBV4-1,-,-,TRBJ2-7,TGCGCCAGCAGCCCCAGGACCCCCTACGAGCAGTACTTC,CASSPRTPYEQYF
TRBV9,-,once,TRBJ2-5,TGTGCCAGCAGCGTAGGGCAGCTACAAGAGACCCAGTACTTC,CASSVGQLQETQYF
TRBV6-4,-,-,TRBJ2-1,TGTGCCAGCAGTGACGGGGCGGAGAATGAGCAGTTCTTC,CASSDGAENEQFF
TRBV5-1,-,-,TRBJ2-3,TGCGCCAGCAGCTTGGGAGGTCCCCCAGATACGCAGTATTTT,CASSLGGPPDTQYF
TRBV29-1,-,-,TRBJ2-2,TGCAGCGTTGAGCCAACGAACACCGGGGAGCTGTTTTTT,CSVEPTNTGELFF
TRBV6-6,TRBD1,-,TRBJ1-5,TGTGCCAGCAGTTACTCACAGGGGGCTCAGCCCCAGCATTTT,CASSYSQGAQPQHF
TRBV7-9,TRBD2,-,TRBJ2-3,TGTGCCAGCAGCCGTACGACGGGACTAGCGGGAGAAGATACGCAGTATTTT,CASSRTTGLAGEDTQYF
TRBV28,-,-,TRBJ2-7,TGTGCCAGCAGACCTTTTGGGACTAGGGGGCCCCACGAGCAGTACTTC,CASRPFGTRGPHEQYF
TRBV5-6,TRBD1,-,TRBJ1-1,TGTGCCAGCAGCCTGTCCTCTCGGGACAGAGGCTTGAACACTGAAGCTTTCTTT,CASSLSSRDRGLNTEAFF
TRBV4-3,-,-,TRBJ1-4,TGCGCCAGCAGCCAAGATGCCGCAGGGGTATCGATTGGTGAAAAACTGTTTTTT,CASSQDAAGVSIGEKLFF
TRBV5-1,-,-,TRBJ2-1,TGCGCCAGCAGCTTGGCCCTTAAGATCTACAATGAGCAGTTCTTC,CASSLALKIYNEQFF
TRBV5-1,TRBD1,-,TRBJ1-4,TGCGCCAGCAGCTTTTCCCCGGACAGGGCGTTAGGAAAACTGTTTTTT,CASSFSPDRALGKLFF
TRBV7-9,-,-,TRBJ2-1,TGTGCCAGCAGCCGCGTAAGGTCAGCGGGCTACAATGAGCAGTTCTTC,CASSRVRSAGYNEQFF
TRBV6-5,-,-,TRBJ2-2,TGTGCCAGCAGTTTAATGGAAATTAACACCGGGGAGCTGTTTTTT,CASSLMEINTGELFF
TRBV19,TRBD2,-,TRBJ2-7,TGTGCCAGTAGTAAATGGGGTCGGACTAGCGGAAACTACGAGCAGTACTTC,CASSKWGRTSGNYEQYF
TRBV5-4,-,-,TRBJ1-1,TGTGCCAGCAGCTTGCCCAACACTGAAGCTTTCTTT,CASSLPNTEAFF
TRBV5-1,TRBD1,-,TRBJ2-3,TGCGCCAGCAGCTGGGGGACAGTAATCACAGATACGCAGTATTTT,CASSWGTVITDTQYF
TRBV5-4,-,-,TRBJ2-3,TGTGCCAGCAGCTTACCTAGCACAGATACGCAGTATTTT,CASSLPSTDTQYF
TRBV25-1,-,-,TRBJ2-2,TGTGCCAGCAGTAGACCCTTCCTAGGAACCGGGGAGCTGTTTTTT,CASSRPFLGTGELFF
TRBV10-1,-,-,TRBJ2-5,TGCGCCAGCAGGTCGGCAGACCAAGAGACCCAGTACTTC,CASRSADQETQYF
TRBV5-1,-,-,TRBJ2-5,TGCGCCAGCAGCTTGGAGATACCGGAGACCCAGTACTTC,CASSLEIPETQYF
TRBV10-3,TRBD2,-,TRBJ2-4,TGTGCCATCGGGACTAGCGGGAGTCAGAACATTCAGTACTTC,CAIGTSGSQNIQYF
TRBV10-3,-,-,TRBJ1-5,TGTGCCATCAGGACAGGCCCCGGTTCAGACCAGCCCCAGCATTTT,CAIRTGPGSDQPQHF
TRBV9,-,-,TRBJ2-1,TGTGCCAGCAGCGTGGACGGGATTTACAATGAGCAGTTCTTC,CASSVDGIYNEQFF
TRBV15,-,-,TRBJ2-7,TGTGCCACCAGCAGGGAGCGGTTAGCGACCGAGCAGTACTTC,CATSRERLATEQYF
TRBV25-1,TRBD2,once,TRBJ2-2,TGTGCCAGCAGTGAGCTAGCGGGAGTCGCCGGGGAGCTGTTTTTT,CASSELAGVAGELFF
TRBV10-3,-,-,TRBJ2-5,TGTGCCATCGGCCGACATGGAGAGACCCAGTACTTC,CAIGRHGETQYF
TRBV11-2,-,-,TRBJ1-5,TGTGCCAGCAGCTTAGGTTCATTGTTGGACAATCAGCCCCAGCATTTT,CASSLGSLLDNQPQHF
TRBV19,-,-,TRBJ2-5,TGTGCCAGTAGTATCACAGGGATCCAAGAGACCCAGTACTTC,CASSITGIQETQYF
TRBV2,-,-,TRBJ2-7,TGTGCCAGCAGTGGGCCAGGGCGAACAGGGTCCTACGAGCAGTACTTC,CASSGPGRTGSYEQYF
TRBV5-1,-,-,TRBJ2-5,TGCGCCAGCAGCTTGGAGGTGGAGACCCAGTACTTC,CASSLEVETQYF
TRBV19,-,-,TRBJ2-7,TGTGCCAGTAAAAGACAGGTTAGCTCCTACGAGCAGTACTTC,CASKRQVSSYEQYF
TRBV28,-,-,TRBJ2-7,TGTGCCAGCCTTGGGGGCGAGCAGTACTTC,CASLGGEQYF
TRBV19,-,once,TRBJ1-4,TGTGCCAGTAGTATTCAACTGACTGCCAATGAAAAACTGTTTTTT,CASSIQLTANEKLFF
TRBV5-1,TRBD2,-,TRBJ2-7,TGCGCCAGCAGGGCGGTTAGAGGTGGACTAGCAGAGCAGTACTTC,CASRAVRGGLAEQYF
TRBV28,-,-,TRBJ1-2,TGTGCCAGCACCCTAGGAGGGGAGGTTTACGGCTACACCTTC,CASTLGGEVYGYTF
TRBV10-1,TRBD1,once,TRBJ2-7,TGCGCCAGCAGTGCTGGGACAGGCTTTGGCTCCTACGAGCAGTACTTC,CASSAGTGFGSYEQYF
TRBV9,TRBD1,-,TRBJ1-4,TGTGCCAGCAGCTTCCGGACAGGGGGCGAAAAACTGTTTTTT,CASSFRTGGEKLFF
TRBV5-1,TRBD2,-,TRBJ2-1,TGCGCCAGCAGCCCCGGGACTAGCGGGATCTATGAGCAGTTCTTC,CASSPGTSGIYEQFF
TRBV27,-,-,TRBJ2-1,TGTGCCAGCAGGGACCCATACAATGAGCAGTTCTTC,CASRDPYNEQFF
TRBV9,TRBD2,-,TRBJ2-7,TGTGCCAGCAGCTCAGCAGCGGGAGGGCCCAACGAGCAGTACTTC,CASSSAAGGPNEQYF
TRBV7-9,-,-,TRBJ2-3,TGTGCCAGCAGCCTTAGAAGCATCACAGATACGCAGTATTTT,CASSLRSITDTQYF
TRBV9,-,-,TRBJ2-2,TGTGCCAGCAGCGTAGGAGGGAACACCGGGGAGCTGTTTTTT,CASSVGGNTGELFF
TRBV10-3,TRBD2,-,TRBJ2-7,TGTGCCATCAGTGAGTCGACTAGCGGGAGGGTCGAGCAGTACTTC,CAISESTSGRVEQYF
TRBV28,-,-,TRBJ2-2,TGTGCCAGCAGTTACCCTGACAGGACCACCGGGGAGCTGTTTTTT,CASSYPDRTTGELFF
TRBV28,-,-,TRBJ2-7,TGTGCCAGCAGCGGACATAACCTCGGGCCCTACGAGCAGTACTTC,CASSGHNLGPYEQYF